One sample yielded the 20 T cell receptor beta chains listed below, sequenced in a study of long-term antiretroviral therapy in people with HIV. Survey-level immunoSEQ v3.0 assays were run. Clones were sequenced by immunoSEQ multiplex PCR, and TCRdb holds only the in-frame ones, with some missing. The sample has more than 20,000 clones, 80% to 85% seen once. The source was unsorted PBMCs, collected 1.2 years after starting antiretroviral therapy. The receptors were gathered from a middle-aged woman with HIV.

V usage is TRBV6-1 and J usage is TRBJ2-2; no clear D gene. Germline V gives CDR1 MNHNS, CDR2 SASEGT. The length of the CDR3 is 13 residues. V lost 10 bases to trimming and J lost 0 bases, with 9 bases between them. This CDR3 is CANRVSNTGELFF. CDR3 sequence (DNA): TGTGCCAACCGGGTCTCGAACACCGGGGAGCTGTTTTTT.

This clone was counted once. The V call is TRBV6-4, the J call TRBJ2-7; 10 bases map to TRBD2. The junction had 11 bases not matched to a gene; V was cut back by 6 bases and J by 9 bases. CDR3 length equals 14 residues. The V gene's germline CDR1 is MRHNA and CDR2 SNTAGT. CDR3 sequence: CASRAGTSARVQYF. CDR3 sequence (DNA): TGTGCCAGCAGGGCCGGGACTAGCGCACGAGTGCAGTACTTC.

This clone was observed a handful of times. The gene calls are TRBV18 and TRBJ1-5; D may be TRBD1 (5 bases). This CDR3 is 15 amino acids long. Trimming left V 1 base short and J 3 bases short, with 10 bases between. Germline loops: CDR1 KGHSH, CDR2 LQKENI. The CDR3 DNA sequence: TGTGCCAGCTCACCACGGGAGGGGTCCAATCAGCCCCAGCATTTT. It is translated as CASSPREGSNQPQHF.

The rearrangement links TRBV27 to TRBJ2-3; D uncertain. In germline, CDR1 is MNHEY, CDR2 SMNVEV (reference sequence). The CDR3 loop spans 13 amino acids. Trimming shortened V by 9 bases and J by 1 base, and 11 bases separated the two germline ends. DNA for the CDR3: TGTGCCAGTAGAGAGCTAGGCACAGATACGCAGTATTTT. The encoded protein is CASRELGTDTQYF.

CDR3 bases: TGTGCCAGCAGCGTCTCCGGGACCGCTCGCGAGCAGTACTTC. Protein sequence: CASSVSGTAREQYF. V is TRBV7-9 and J is TRBJ2-7; TRBD1 or TRBD2 may be the D gene (5 bases each). This CDR3 region has 14 residues. V was shortened by 5 bases and J by 6 bases, with 17 bases between the two germline ends. CDR1 and CDR2 from the germline V gene are SEHNR and FQNEAQ (reference sequence).

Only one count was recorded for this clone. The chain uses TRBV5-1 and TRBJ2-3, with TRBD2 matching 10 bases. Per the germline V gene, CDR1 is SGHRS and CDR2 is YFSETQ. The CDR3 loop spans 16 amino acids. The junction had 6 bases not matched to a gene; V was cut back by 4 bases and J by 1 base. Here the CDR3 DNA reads TGCGCCAGCAGCCAACCCCTAGCGGGAGGCACAGATACGCAGTATTTT. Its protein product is CASSQPLAGGTDTQYF. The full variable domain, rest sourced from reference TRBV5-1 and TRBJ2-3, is KAGVTQTPRYLIKTRGQQVTLSCSPISGHRSVSWYQQTPGQGLQFLFEYFSETQRNKGNFPGRFSGRQFSNSRSEMNVSTLELGDSALYLCASSQPLAGGTDTQYFGPGTRLTVL.

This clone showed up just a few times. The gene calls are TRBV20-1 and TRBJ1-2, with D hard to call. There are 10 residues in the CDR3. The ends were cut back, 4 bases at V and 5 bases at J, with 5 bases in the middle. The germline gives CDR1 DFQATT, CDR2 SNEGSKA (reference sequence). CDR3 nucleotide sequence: TGCAGTGCTACAGCTTATGGCTACACCTTC. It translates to CSATAYGYTF.

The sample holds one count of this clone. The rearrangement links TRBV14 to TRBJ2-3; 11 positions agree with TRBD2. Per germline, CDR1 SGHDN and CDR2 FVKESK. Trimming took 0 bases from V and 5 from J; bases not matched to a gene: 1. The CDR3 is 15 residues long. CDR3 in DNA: TGTGCCAGCAGCCAAGATGGACTAGCGGGAGATACGCAGTATTTT. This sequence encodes CASSQDGLAGDTQYF.

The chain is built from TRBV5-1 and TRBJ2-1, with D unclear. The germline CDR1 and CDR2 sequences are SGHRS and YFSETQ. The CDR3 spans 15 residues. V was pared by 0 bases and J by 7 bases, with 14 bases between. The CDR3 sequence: CASSLGSGFANEQFF. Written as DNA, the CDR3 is TGCGCCAGCAGCTTGGGATCGGGCTTCGCAAATGAGCAGTTCTTC.

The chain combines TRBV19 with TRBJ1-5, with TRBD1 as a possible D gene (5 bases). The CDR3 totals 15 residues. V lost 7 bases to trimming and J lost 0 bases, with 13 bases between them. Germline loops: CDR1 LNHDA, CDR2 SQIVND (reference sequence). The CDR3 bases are TGTGCCAGTAAAGTACAGGCCCTTAGCAATCAGCCCCAGCATTTT. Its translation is CASKVQALSNQPQHF.

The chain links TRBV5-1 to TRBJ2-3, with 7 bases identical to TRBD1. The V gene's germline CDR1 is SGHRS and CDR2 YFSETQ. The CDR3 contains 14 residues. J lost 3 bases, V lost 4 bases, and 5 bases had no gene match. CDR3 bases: TGCGCCAGCAGCCGCTCGGACAGGACAGATACGCAGTATTTT. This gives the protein CASSRSDRTDTQYF.

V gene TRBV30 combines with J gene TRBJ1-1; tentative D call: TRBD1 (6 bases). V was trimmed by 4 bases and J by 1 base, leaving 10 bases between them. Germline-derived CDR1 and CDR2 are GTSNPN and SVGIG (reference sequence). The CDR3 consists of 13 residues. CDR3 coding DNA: TGTGCCTGGACCGGACAGACGAACACTGAAGCTTTCTTT. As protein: CAWTGQTNTEAFF.

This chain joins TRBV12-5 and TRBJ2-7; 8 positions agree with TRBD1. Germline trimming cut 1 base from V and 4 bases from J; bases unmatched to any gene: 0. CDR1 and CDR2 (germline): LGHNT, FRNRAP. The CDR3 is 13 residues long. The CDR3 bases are TGTGCTAGTGGTTTGGGGACAGGGTACGAGCAGTACTTC. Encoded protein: CASGLGTGYEQYF. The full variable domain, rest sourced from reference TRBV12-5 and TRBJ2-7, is DARVTQTPRHKVTEMGQEVTMRCQPILGHNTVFWYRQTMMQGLELLAYFRNRAPLDDSGMPKDRFSAEMPDATLATLKIQPSEPRDSAVYFCASGLGTGYEQYFGPGTRLTVT.

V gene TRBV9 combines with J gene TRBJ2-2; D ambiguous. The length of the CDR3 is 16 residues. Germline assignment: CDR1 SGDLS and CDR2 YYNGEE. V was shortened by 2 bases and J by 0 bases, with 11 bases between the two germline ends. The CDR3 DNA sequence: TGTGCCAGCAGCGTCGTGGTTGGGACGAACACCGGGGAGCTGTTTTTT. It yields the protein CASSVVVGTNTGELFF.

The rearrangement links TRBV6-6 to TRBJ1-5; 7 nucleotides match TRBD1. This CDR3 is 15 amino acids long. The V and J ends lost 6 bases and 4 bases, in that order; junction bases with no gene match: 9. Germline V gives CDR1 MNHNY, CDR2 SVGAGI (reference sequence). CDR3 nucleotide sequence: TGTGCCAGCAGCCGAGACAGGGTGGGGAATCAGCCCCAGCATTTT. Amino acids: CASSRDRVGNQPQHF.

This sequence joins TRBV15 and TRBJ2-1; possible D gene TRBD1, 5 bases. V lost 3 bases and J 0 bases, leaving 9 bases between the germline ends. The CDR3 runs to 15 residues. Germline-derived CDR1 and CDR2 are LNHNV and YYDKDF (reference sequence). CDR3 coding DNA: TGTGCCACCAGCAGTTGGACAAACTCCTACAATGAGCAGTTCTTC. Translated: CATSSWTNSYNEQFF.

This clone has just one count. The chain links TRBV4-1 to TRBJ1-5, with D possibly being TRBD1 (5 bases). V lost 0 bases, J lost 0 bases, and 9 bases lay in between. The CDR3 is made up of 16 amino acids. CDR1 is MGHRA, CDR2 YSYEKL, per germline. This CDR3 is CASSQDGGNSNQPQHF. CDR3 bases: TGCGCCAGCAGCCAAGATGGGGGTAATAGCAATCAGCCCCAGCATTTT.

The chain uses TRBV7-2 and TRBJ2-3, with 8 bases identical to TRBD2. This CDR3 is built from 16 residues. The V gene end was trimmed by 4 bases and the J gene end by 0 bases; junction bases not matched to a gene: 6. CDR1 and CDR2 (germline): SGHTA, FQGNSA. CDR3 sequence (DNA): TGTGCCAGCAGCTCGCTAGCGGGCCCTAGCACAGATACGCAGTATTTT. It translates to CASSSLAGPSTDTQYF.

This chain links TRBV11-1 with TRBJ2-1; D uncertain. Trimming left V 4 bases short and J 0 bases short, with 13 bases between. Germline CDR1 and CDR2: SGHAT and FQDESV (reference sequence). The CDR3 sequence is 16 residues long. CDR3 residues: CASSSIKVSSYNEQFF. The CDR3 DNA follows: TGTGCCAGCAGCTCCATAAAAGTGAGCTCCTACAATGAGCAGTTCTTC.

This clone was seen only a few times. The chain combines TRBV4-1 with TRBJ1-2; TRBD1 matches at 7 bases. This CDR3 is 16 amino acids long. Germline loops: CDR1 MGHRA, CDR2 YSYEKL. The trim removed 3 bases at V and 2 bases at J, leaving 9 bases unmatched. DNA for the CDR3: TGCGCCAGCAGCCATGACGCCGGGACAGCGAACTATGGCTACACCTTC. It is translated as CASSHDAGTANYGYTF.